The TCR beta chain described here comes from a study of memory B cells and T cells in multiple sclerosis. Overall study findings and caveats: Clone-set sizes differed between compartments, so shared clonotype counts needed normalization.

Points on this clone: Antigen: not known.

CFSE-dim autoproliferating and CFSE-high non-proliferating T cells from unstimulated culture were sequenced separately. Roughly 5x10^7 CFSE-labeled PBMCs were cultured around 7 days unstimulated, then replicate wells were pooled. Germline CDR1 reads MDHEN; CDR2 reads SYDVKM. CDR3 size: 13 residues. Trimming took 6 bases from V and 1 from J, leaving 9 bases between them. Profiled with immunoSEQ multiplex PCR; TCRdb holds only in-frame clones, not every one. The sample lists approximately 47,000 clones, over 75% occurring once. The source material was PBMCs from blood kept in culture. The TCR comes from a human donor with multiple sclerosis. V and J are TRBV28 and TRBJ1-1, with no clear D. DNA of the CDR3: TGTGCCAGCAGATTCGACGGGAACACTGAAGCTTTCTTT. Translation gives CASRFDGNTEAFF.